The present TCR beta chain was sequenced within a study of T cell repertoires in cytomegalovirus infection. Germline V lookup: CDR1 MNHNY, CDR2 SVGAGI (reference sequence). The CDR3 has 15 residues. V was shortened by 5 bases and J by 13 bases, with 26 bases between the two germline ends. TCRdb re-derived calls from the reads in MiXCR, one entry per CDR3 protein. The sample has around 530,000 distinct CDR3 sequences, more than 15% seen once; the top ten hold approximately 24%. The TCR comes from a human donor in good health (CMV status not recorded). Some clones in this sample may be carry-over from other donors' samples. The sequenced sample was CD8+ T cells from PBMCs. V and J are TRBV6-6 and TRBJ1-1; TRBD1 might be the D (5 bases). CDR3 in amino acids: CASSPYSVGKGLGFF. Written as DNA, the CDR3 is TGTGCCAGCAGTCCCTACAGCGTGGGTAAGGGACTGGGTTTCTTT.